This paragraph covers one TCR beta chain sequence. Its antigen specificity is not known. No much larger clonotype is one base removed from it; base qualities were not supplied. These data originate in a study of T cell responses to AZD1222 COVID-19 vaccine listed by TCRdb under 2021. Regarding the complete study: AZD1222 recipients with second doses at about 4 weeks or about 12 weeks were pooled, because spike-specific TCR depth and breadth did not differ between schedules. TCR sequencing covered 233 trial participants: 200 to 220 given two doses of AZD1222 and some 25 given two doses of MenACWY control vaccine. Trial participants were enrolled into age subgroups of 18-55, 56-69 and 70-plus years, which contained roughly 140, 27 and 60 TCR-sequenced participants, respectively. General conclusions and limits of the study: No day 14 peak-response samples were available, so repertoires were characterized only after the peak T cell response. Spike-specific TCR breadth and depth rose significantly after two AZD1222 doses compared with day 0 and with MenACWY recipients. Only a handful of AZD1222 recipients were SARS-CoV-2 seropositive at baseline, limiting conclusions about previously exposed vaccinees. The 56-69-year group was small, and its depth increase did not reach significance, likely because of low power. The whole spike protein was spanned by vaccine-associated CD4 TCRs, and dominant responses were seen in regions 160-218 and 743-854. Participants were mostly white British and included more females than males, and it was suggested by the authors that clonal diversity may have been underestimated. Nearly half of unique spike-specific TCRs reportedly recognized epitopes outside regions mutated in the B.1.351 and B.1.1.7 variants.

The time point label, read with the paper, signifies: baseline before first vaccination. Samples from vaccinated people were obtained from the UK trials COV001 and COV002, which included a single-blind randomized controlled phase 2/3 trial of AZD1222 (ChAdOx1 nCoV-19) in healthy adults. For TCRbeta chain sequencing, PBMC samples from trial participants were taken at day 0 and at day 28 after the second dose. From a lookup of the germline V gene, CDR1 and CDR2 are SGDLS and YYNGEE. Trimming at the junction amounts to 2 bases on V and 4 bases on J, and the germline ends lie 11 bases apart. Measured from the cysteine to the phenylalanine, the CDR3 is 14 residues long. Just the 42-base CDR3 DNA is kept, in frame starting at base 1. The CDR3 regions of human TCRbeta chains were analyzed by immunosequencing. As for how the authors treated the data: Repertoire TCRs were checked for matches against a reference library of SARS-CoV-2-specific TCRs that had been generated using the MIRA antigen-specificity platform. Breadth was defined as the fraction of unique TCRs that were SARS-CoV-2-associated, and depth was defined as the fraction of total T cells that were SARS-CoV-2-associated. Each spike-specific TCR was assigned to its reactive spike region and to a CD4 or CD8 class using the MIRA data. Log10-transformed breadth and depth values were compared by one-way ANOVA with Sidak's multiple comparisons tests. The table was pulled from immuneACCESS by TCRdb, which kept in-frame rearrangements only. Such tables lose some clones; where checked, under half of the loss comes from unresolved V genes, and the rest has no known cause. V and J calls and clone size are given by that table; D and trimming were obtained from the DNA. This sample lists 140,000 to 150,000 clones; approximately 83% were detected once. The top ten clonotypes cover around 8% of the sample.

The chain employs TRBV9 and TRBJ2-3; perhaps TRBD2 is the D gene, with 7 bases matching. This clonotype was obtained from an adult in good health. This material consisted of peripheral blood, taken on day 0 of AZD1222 vaccination. CDR3 loop: CASSVRGGPDTQYF. The bases are TGTGCCAGCAGCGTCAGGGGAGGGCCAGATACGCAGTATTTT. With the portions outside the CDR3 filled from the reference TRBV9 and TRBJ2-3 genes, the complete variable region becomes DSGVTQTPKHLITATGQRVTLRCSPRSGDLSVYWYQQSLDQGLQFLIQYYNGEERAKGNILERFSAQQFPDLHSELNLSSLELGDSALYFCASSVRGGPDTQYFGPGTRLTVL.